These T cell receptor beta chains were read from a single sample in a study of shared clonotypes between healthy human individuals. The table came from immunoSEQ multiplex PCR; TCRdb's copy has only in-frame clones and leaves some out. The sample shows 2,500,000 or so clones, approximately 90% of them seen only once. The sample consisted of naive CD4+ T cells sorted from blood. These receptors were taken from a man between 18 and 29 years old in good health. Both conserved end residues are part of each CDR3. Only part of the rows carry a size: once, few, many, or a class if the clone is expanded.

J: TRBJ2-2
size: -
V: TRBV7-9
CDR3: CASEQEDTGELFF

J: TRBJ1-6
size: once
V: TRBV28
CDR3: CASGDSSYNSPLHF

J: TRBJ2-7
size: -
V: TRBV30
CDR3: CAWTITRAARRTYEQYF

J: TRBJ1-1
size: -
V: TRBV28
CDR3: CASSLFGVGTEAFF

J: TRBJ1-6
size: -
V: TRBV10-2
CDR3: CASSESWGDGNNSPLHF

J: TRBJ1-2
size: -
V: TRBV19
CDR3: CASSIGRGVYTF

J: TRBJ2-7
size: -
V: TRBV12-5
CDR3: CASGLTSYEQYF

J: TRBJ2-3
size: -
V: TRBV28
CDR3: CASSLWAETGSSTDTQYF

J: TRBJ2-7
size: -
V: TRBV12-5
CDR3: CASGLAHRSYEQYF

J: TRBJ2-5
size: -
V: TRBV18
CDR3: CASSPVLETQYF

J: TRBJ1-5
size: -
V: TRBV6-1
CDR3: CASSEQVVSNQPQHF

J: TRBJ1-1
size: -
V: TRBV5-4
CDR3: CASSLAGMNTEAFF

J: TRBJ2-5
size: -
V: TRBV27
CDR3: CASSLFSPMETQYF

J: TRBJ2-1
size: -
V: TRBV16
CDR3: CASSQQVSYNEQFF

J: TRBJ2-1
size: -
V: TRBV7-2
CDR3: CASSLGLPNYNEQFF

J: TRBJ2-1
size: -
V: TRBV6-1
CDR3: CASSDTSGGSSYNEQFF

J: TRBJ2-3
size: -
V: TRBV5-1
CDR3: CASSPRTGGTDTQYF

J: TRBJ2-3
size: -
V: TRBV29-1
CDR3: CSVRRTSGISTDTQYF

J: TRBJ2-2
size: -
V: TRBV5-5
CDR3: CASSLAQINTGELFF

J: TRBJ1-5
size: -
V: TRBV30
CDR3: CAWSAEGNQPQHF

J: TRBJ2-1
size: -
V: TRBV19
CDR3: CASSTTSGSSNEQFF

J: TRBJ2-1
size: -
V: TRBV11-2
CDR3: CASSRMFRGADNEQFF

J: TRBJ1-5
size: -
V: TRBV10-3
CDR3: CAISELKQGGNQPQHF

J: TRBJ2-1
size: -
V: TRBV10-3
CDR3: CAISKREGLNEQFF

J: TRBJ2-3
size: -
V: TRBV28
CDR3: CASSLSPGSDTQYF

J: TRBJ2-7
size: -
V: TRBV19
CDR3: CASSIDGDRAPSYEQYF

J: TRBJ2-5
size: -
V: TRBV6-5
CDR3: CASERGDGTQYF

J: TRBJ1-6
size: -
V: TRBV11-2
CDR3: CASSRGLKSPLHF

J: TRBJ1-2
size: -
V: TRBV27
CDR3: CASSLFPYGYTF

J: TRBJ1-1
size: once
V: TRBV4-1
CDR3: CASSQVLGINTEAFF

J: TRBJ2-7
size: -
V: TRBV9
CDR3: CASSVEGDRAEEQYF

J: TRBJ1-4
size: -
V: TRBV30
CDR3: CAWSAPSDFNEKLFF

J: TRBJ1-5
size: -
V: TRBV4-1
CDR3: CASSQDRLYQPQHF

J: TRBJ2-2
size: -
V: TRBV7-3
CDR3: CASSLITPGELFF

J: TRBJ1-4
size: few
V: TRBV11-2
CDR3: CASSLERVGKLFF

J: TRBJ2-5
size: -
V: TRBV11-3
CDR3: CASSQLGGRWAETQYF

J: TRBJ1-6
size: -
V: TRBV23-1
CDR3: CASSQGGENSPLHF